The 18 T cell receptor beta chains below were found in one sample sequenced in a study of identical twins. TCRdb ran MiXCR on the 5' RACE reads and lists one entry per CDR3 protein. The sample holds 300,000 or so distinct CDR3 sequences, around 9.7% seen once. Separately, the same data were catalogued under a study of yellow fever vaccine responses in identical twins.

The sample comprised CD8+ T cells sorted from blood. The origin of the receptors is a woman aged 18-29 years in good health.

The chain combines TRBV20-1 with TRBJ2-7; TRBD1 might be the D (5 bases). This CDR3 spans 14 amino acids. V lost 3 bases and J 0 bases, leaving 12 bases between the germline ends. CDR1 and CDR2 (germline): DFQATT, SNEGSKA (reference sequence). CDR3 sequence: CSASDQGSSYEQYF. Here the CDR3 DNA reads TGCAGTGCTAGTGATCAGGGTTCCTCCTACGAGCAGTACTTC.

This clonotype was recorded at least ten times. V usage is TRBV20-1 and J usage is TRBJ2-7; the D gene could be TRBD1 or TRBD2 (6 bases each). Trimming removed 3 bases at V and 2 bases at J, with 14 bases between. The germline gives CDR1 DFQATT, CDR2 SNEGSKA (reference sequence). The CDR3 runs 14 residues. The CDR3 coding sequence is TGCAGTGCTAGGATGTGGGGGGCCCCCTACGAGCAGTACTTC. This translates into CSARMWGAPYEQYF.

This clonotype was seen at least ten times. The rearrangement uses TRBV12-3 or TRBV12-4 and TRBJ2-7; 8 bases match TRBD1. The CDR3 is 14 amino acids. Trimming removed 6 bases from V and 0 bases from J; junction bases left unmatched: 4. The CDR3 DNA is TGTGCCAGCAGATTGGACAGGGACTCCTACGAGCAGTACTTC. Translation gives CASRLDRDSYEQYF.

V is TRBV11-3 and J is TRBJ2-1, with 8 bases matching TRBD2. CDR1 is SGHNT and CDR2 is YENEEA in the germline V gene. The junction had 11 bases not matched to a gene; V was cut back by 3 bases and J by 10 bases. This CDR3 is 15 amino acids long. CDR3 protein: CASSFDSGGPGEQFF. DNA for the CDR3: TGTGCCAGCAGCTTTGATTCGGGAGGGCCAGGGGAGCAGTTCTTC.

The V call is TRBV7-2, the J call TRBJ2-1; D is undetermined. The length of the CDR3 is 12 residues. V lost 1 base and J lost 10, with 8 bases in between. CDR1 is SGHTA, CDR2 FQGNSA, per germline. The CDR3 coding sequence is TGTGCCAGCAGCTTAGTGGCCCGCGAGCAGTTCTTC. Translation gives CASSLVAREQFF.

This clonotype was seen ten or more times. The gene calls are TRBV12-3 or TRBV12-4 and TRBJ2-7; no reliable D call. The CDR3 is 14 amino acids. Deletions cut 3 bases from V and 3 bases from J, with 12 bases between. CDR3 region: CASSLRASLYEQYF. Written as DNA, the CDR3 is TGTGCCAGCAGTTTGAGAGCCAGCCTCTACGAGCAGTACTTC.

This clonotype occurred a few times. This chain uses TRBV6-1 with TRBJ2-4; D is possibly TRBD1 (6 bases). The germline CDR1 and CDR2 sequences are MNHNS and SASEGT. The V end was cut by 4 bases, the J end by 0 bases, with 13 bases between. The CDR3 is 16 residues long. This CDR3 reads CASSASTGIAKNIQYF. The CDR3 bases are TGTGCCAGCAGTGCCTCCACAGGGATAGCCAAAAACATTCAGTACTTC.

The V and J genes are TRBV20-1 and TRBJ2-7; a possible D gene is TRBD2 (6 bases). Germline V lookup: CDR1 DFQATT, CDR2 SNEGSKA (reference sequence). With 0 bases removed from V and 1 base from J, the gap between germline ends came to 13 bases. This CDR3 has 15 amino acids. The CDR3, as DNA: TGCAGTGCTAGAGATTTCAACGGGAGATCCTACGAGCAGTACTTC. It specifies CSARDFNGRSYEQYF.

The chain combines TRBV5-1 with TRBJ1-5; tentatively, D is TRBD1 (6 bases). Germline loops: CDR1 SGHRS, CDR2 YFSETQ. CDR3 size: 13 residues. Between the trimmed V and J ends, which lost 3 bases and 5 bases, there was a span of 9 bases. The CDR3 DNA reads as TGCGCCAGCAGCTGGAGGGGGGATCAGCCCCAGCATTTT. Translated: CASSWRGDQPQHF.

This clonotype was found many times. The V gene is TRBV25-1, the J gene TRBJ2-1; 8 bases line up with TRBD1. This CDR3 has 17 residues. Germline V gives CDR1 MGHDK, CDR2 SYGVNS. After removal of 3 bases from V and 2 bases from J, the junction contained 9 bases not matched to a gene. The CDR3 DNA reads as TGTGCCAGCAGTGACCCAACTCCGACAGGGGCCTACAATGAGCAGTTCTTC. This sequence encodes CASSDPTPTGAYNEQFF.

This chain's CDR3 is CASSRGWVSGANVLTF. As DNA, the CDR3 is TGTGCCAGCAGCCGGGGTTGGGTATCGGGGGCCAACGTCCTGACTTTC. The V call is TRBV7-6, the J call TRBJ2-6; D is perhaps TRBD2 (5 bases). Deletions cut 5 bases from V and 4 bases from J, with 15 bases between. Germline values: CDR1 SGHVS, CDR2 FNYEAQ. CDR3 size: 16 residues.

This clonotype came up a few times. The chain combines TRBV7-9 with TRBJ2-3; tentatively, D is TRBD2 (5 bases). The CDR3 runs 12 residues. V was clipped by 7 bases and J by 5 bases, with 10 bases between them. Germline lookup yields CDR1 SEHNR and CDR2 FQNEAQ (reference sequence). CDR3 sequence (DNA): TGTGCCAGCACGAGGGAGCAAGATACGCAGTATTTT. Amino acid sequence: CASTREQDTQYF. Looking up the rest from reference TRBV7-9 and TRBJ2-3 gives the full variable domain: DTGVSQNPRHKITKRGQNVTFRCDPISEHNRLYWYRQTLGQGPEFLTYFQNEAQLEKSRLLSDRFSAERPKGSFSTLEIQRTEQGDSAMYLCASTREQDTQYFGPGTRLTVL.

This clonotype was counted between two and nine times. The chain combines TRBV11-3 with TRBJ2-3; TRBD1 agrees at 9 bases. The CDR3 has 15 amino acids. Germline V gene lookup returns CDR1 SGHNT and CDR2 YENEEA. After removal of 5 bases from V and 7 bases from J, the junction contained 10 bases not matched to a gene. CDR3 sequence reads: CASSPQGQGYHTQYF. CDR3 coding DNA: TGTGCCAGCAGCCCTCAGGGACAGGGATACCATACGCAGTATTTT.

This clonotype showed up just a few times. The rearrangement links TRBV11-2 to TRBJ2-5; 10 bases are shared with TRBD2. From germline, CDR1 is SGHAT and CDR2 FQNNGV. The CDR3 spans 18 residues. With 2 bases clipped from V and 7 bases from J, the junction kept 16 bases outside the gene matches. The CDR3 sequence: CASSLTRRSGGALVTQYF. The CDR3 nucleotides read TGTGCCAGCAGCTTAACCCGACGGAGCGGGGGGGCCTTGGTGACCCAGTACTTC.

V is TRBV20-1 and J is TRBJ1-2; weak D call: TRBD1 (6 bases). Germline V gene data show CDR1 as DFQATT and CDR2 as SNEGSKA (reference sequence). The ends were cut back, 5 bases at V and 3 bases at J, with 13 bases in the middle. This CDR3 has 13 amino acids. CDR3 sequence: CSADSGEDYGYTF. CDR3 DNA sequence: TGCAGTGCTGACTCAGGGGAGGACTATGGCTACACCTTC.

The chain couples TRBV30 to TRBJ2-3; TRBD2 is a possible D gene (5 bases). V lost 0 bases and J 0 bases, leaving 10 bases between the germline ends. The CDR3 spans 15 residues. Germline V CDR1 and CDR2: GTSNPN, SVGIG (reference sequence). CDR3 region: CAWSVTGLSTDTQYF. The CDR3, as DNA: TGTGCCTGGAGTGTAACGGGATTAAGCACAGATACGCAGTATTTT.

The rearrangement joins TRBV20-1 to TRBJ2-7, with unresolved D. CDR3 length equals 13 residues. Trimming stripped 0 bases from V and 4 bases from J, with 10 bases between. The germline V gene has CDR1 DFQATT and CDR2 SNEGSKA (reference sequence). The CDR3 here is CSAREPSSYEQYF. The DNA for the CDR3 is TGCAGTGCTAGAGAGCCTAGTTCTTACGAGCAGTACTTC.

This clonotype was seen many times. The V call is TRBV5-6, the J call TRBJ2-1, with D tentatively TRBD2 (6 bases). Germline V gene data show CDR1 as SGHDT and CDR2 as YYEEEE. This CDR3 comprises 17 residues. V was cut by 4 bases and J by 0 bases, with 17 bases left in between. Written as DNA, the CDR3 is TGTGCCAGCAGCGGATCCCCCCGGGGGACCTCCTACAATGAGCAGTTCTTC. Protein sequence: CASSGSPRGTSYNEQFF.